The 5 T cell receptor beta chains listed next were all sequenced from one sample in a study of T cells after yellow fever vaccination. TCRdb re-derived calls from the 5' RACE reads in MiXCR, one entry per CDR3 protein. The repertoire holds 400,000 or so distinct CDR3 sequences, with roughly a sixth as singletons. Sequencing used PBMCs, obtained before the yellow fever booster vaccination. Source of these receptors: a man younger than 35 who received the YFV17D yellow fever vaccine.

This clonotype showed up just a few times. V is TRBV5-1 and J is TRBJ2-7; D possibly corresponds to TRBD2 (7 bases). V lost 4 bases and J 5 bases, leaving 13 bases between the germline ends. The CDR3 covers 13 residues. CDR1 and CDR2 (germline): SGHRS, YFSETQ. The CDR3 reads CASSRGGANEQYF. Written as DNA, the CDR3 is TGCGCCAGCAGCCGAGGGGGGGCTAACGAGCAGTACTTC.

The gene calls are TRBV29-1 and TRBJ2-2, with 10 bases that match TRBD1. After removal of 8 bases from V and 3 bases from J, the junction contained 6 bases not matched to a gene. The CDR3 is 14 residues long. CDR1 and CDR2 (germline): SQVTM, ANQGSEA. The CDR3 bases are TGCAGCATCCGACAGGGGGCGGACACCGGGGAGCTGTTTTTT. Its translation is CSIRQGADTGELFF.

The rearrangement joins TRBV5-1 to TRBJ2-2; D remains ambiguous. The CDR3 runs to 15 residues. Trimming took off 0 bases at V and 0 bases at J, with 6 bases between the two ends. CDR1 SGHRS and CDR2 YFSETQ come from the germline V gene. This chain's CDR3 is CASSLATSNTGELFF. Written as DNA, the CDR3 is TGCGCCAGCAGCTTGGCTACGTCGAACACCGGGGAGCTGTTTTTT. The entire variable domain, with the rest obtained from reference TRBV5-1 and TRBJ2-2, is as follows: KAGVTQTPRYLIKTRGQQVTLSCSPISGHRSVSWYQQTPGQGLQFLFEYFSETQRNKGNFPGRFSGRQFSNSRSEMNVSTLELGDSALYLCASSLATSNTGELFFGEGSRLTVL.

This clonotype was counted between two and nine times. The rearrangement links TRBV9 to TRBJ1-2, with D maybe TRBD1 (5 bases). CDR3 size: 15 residues. Germline V gene data show CDR1 as SGDLS and CDR2 as YYNGEE. Trimming removed 3 bases at V and 7 bases at J, with 19 bases between. The CDR3 DNA sequence: TGTGCCAGCAGCGATTTAACAGGTCCGATGTCTGGCTACACCTTC. The encoded protein is CASSDLTGPMSGYTF. Combining the CDR3 with reference TRBV9 and TRBJ1-2 gives the whole variable domain DSGVTQTPKHLITATGQRVTLRCSPRSGDLSVYWYQQSLDQGLQFLIQYYNGEERAKGNILERFSAQQFPDLHSELNLSSLELGDSALYFCASSDLTGPMSGYTFGSGTRLTVV.

This clonotype was recorded a few times. This sequence joins TRBV12-3 or TRBV12-4 and TRBJ1-1, with D possibly being TRBD1 (5 bases). Trimming stripped 4 bases from V and 5 bases from J, with 17 bases between. The length of the CDR3 is 15 residues. The DNA for the CDR3 is TGTGCCAGCAGTTCGAGTGGAGGGGAGAGGACTGAAGCTTTCTTT. Its translation is CASSSSGGERTEAFF.